The present T cell receptor (beta chain) was sequenced within a study of CD8+ T cells in alopecia areata (dated by TCRdb to between 2018 and 2020). With respect to the entire study: The treated patients took part in an open-label pilot trial in which moderate-to-severe alopecia areata was treated with oral tofacitinib at 5 to 10 mg twice daily. Tofacitinib was given for 6 to 18 months, followed by 6 months of follow-up off drug to assess delayed response and recurrence. For the treated patients, the SALT score, which quantifies what percentage of scalp surface area is affected, served as the measure of disease severity. The study used high-throughput TCRbeta sequencing to examine T cell clonal expansion in alopecia areata, in both the C3H/HeJ mouse model and human patients. Human TCRbeta sequencing covered scalp tissue and sorted CD4+ and CD8+ peripheral blood T cells from patchy and totalis/universalis alopecia areata patients and healthy controls. Patients on tofacitinib were biopsied at baseline and after 4 and 24 weeks of treatment, and several of the patients also had a later scalp biopsy. Clonality in the scalp was compared among normal scalp (n=4), patchy alopecia areata scalp (n=8), and alopecia totalis/universalis scalp (n=8). The RNA source kit depended on sample type: the PAXgene miRNA kit for fixed scalp, the miRNeasy kit for PBMCs, and the RNeasy kit for mouse skin. TCRbeta CDR3 regions were amplified by immunoSEQ multiplex PCR with 35 Vbeta forward and 13 Jbeta reverse primers. What the study reported, not specific to this receptor: During tofacitinib treatment, many expanded lesional clones stuck around in both scalp and blood, and this persistence may partly explain why relapse happens after treatment is stopped. Unlike mouse skin, which is dominated by gammadelta T cells, normal human skin has resident alphabeta T cells that are also sequenced, and this complicates analysis of the scalp TCR repertoire. Higher clonality and more expanded CD8+ clones were observed in lesional scalp than in normal scalp, particularly in alopecia totalis/universalis, a finding suggestive of antigenic drive. Shared TCR sequences between patients were less evident than in mice, which may be partly attributable to HLA diversity in the patient population. Tofacitinib significantly decreased scalp clonality and the number of expanded CD8+ clones among the top 100 scalp clones. The treated cohort was small, with a single nonresponder, so links between baseline CD8+ expansion and response need larger studies.

After removal of 3 bases from V and 7 bases from J, the junction retains 9 bases not matched to a gene. The CDR3 measures 15 amino acids from cysteine to phenylalanine. The only DNA kept is the CDR3, 45 bases in frame from the first base. CDR1 and CDR2, looked up from the germline V gene, are MGHRA and YSYEKL. Libraries were made using the immunoSEQ multiplex PCR assay. To provide template for TCR sequencing, every sample had RNA extracted and reverse transcribed into cDNA. SuperScript III was used for first-strand cDNA synthesis, primed with a 2:1 mix of oligo-dT and random hexamers. A synthetic immune receptor repertoire was used to gauge amplification bias, and whatever bias remained was removed computationally. The published analysis was carried out like this. Raw reads were preprocessed for error removal, and CDR3 was defined according to IMGT conventions as running from the conserved cysteine to phenylalanine. Clonality was calculated as 1 minus Shannon entropy normalized by log2 of the number of productive unique TCRs. Whether each scalp clone was CD4 or CD8 was inferred by checking scalp TCRbeta sequences against the CD4 and CD8 repertoires from sorted blood. This immuneACCESS table, as held by TCRdb, lists in-frame sequences with V and J called but not all clones. Of the missing ones, under half trace to an unresolved V gene in checked studies; the others have no known cause. That table gives V, J and clone size, and the DNA gave D and trimming. This sample is represented by roughly 140,000 clones; roughly four fifths of them were singletons. Roughly 25% of the sample is taken by the ten largest.

The label giving this sample's time point can be read as: less than five weeks on oral tofacitinib. The sample's treatment or condition label, in plain terms: oral pan-JAK inhibitor, 5-10 mg twice daily. From alopecia areata patients, peripheral blood was collected along with lesional scalp punch biopsies. PBMCs were isolated by density centrifugation and stained for CD3, CD4 and CD8, after which CD4+ and CD8+ T cells were sorted on a FACSAria. Worth noting for this clone: Its specific antigen is unknown. No much larger clone is present one base from it, and per-base qualities are unavailable.

The input for sequencing was CD8+ T cells sorted from blood, taken at week 4, from a patient treated with tofacitinib. The TCR originated in a human donor with alopecia areata. In this chain, TRBV4-1 is recombined with TRBJ2-1; 7 bases in the middle match TRBD2. The bases read TGCGCCAGCAGCCACACACCCTACGGGAGGAATGAGCAGTTCTTC. Its coded protein is CASSHTPYGRNEQFF.